The next 15 T cell receptor beta chains were all read from a single sample in a study of spatial heterogeneity in lung cancer. Study findings and constraints: Expanded intratumoral alpha and beta TCR counts tracked tumor mutation counts.

Time point given: sample taken at primary tumor resection. TCRdb itself ran the 5' RACE reads through MiXCR, one entry per CDR3 protein. Of about 9,200 distinct CDR3 sequences listed, over 50% are singletons. No antigen has been identified for these receptors. This sample comprised lung tumor tissue, obtained at surgery. These receptors all come from a female donor with early-stage non-small cell lung cancer.

The CDR3, as DNA: TGTGCCAAGCTAGCGGGGGAGCCAAACACAGATACGCAGTATTTT. Residues: CAKLAGEPNTDTQYF. This chain connects TRBV6-2 or TRBV6-3 to TRBJ2-3; 10 positions match TRBD2. Germline CDR1 and CDR2: MNHEY and SVGEGT. The J segment lost 2 bases and the V segment lost 10 bases, leaving 9 bases of the junction unmatched. CDR3 size: 15 residues.

This chain links TRBV7-2 with TRBJ2-5; 8 bases are a match to TRBD2. V was pared by 4 bases and J by 1 base, with 8 bases of the junction left unmatched. Germline V CDR1 and CDR2: SGHTA, FQGNSA. The CDR3 consists of 16 residues. The chain's CDR3 is CASSSSNSGVQETQYF. The DNA for the CDR3 is TGTGCCAGCAGCTCCTCTAATAGCGGGGTCCAAGAGACCCAGTACTTC.

The V gene is TRBV5-1, the J gene TRBJ1-6, with TRBD1 identical over 8 bases. V dropped 0 bases and J dropped 9; count of bases not matched to a gene: 5. The CDR3 is made up of 15 amino acids. The V gene's germline CDR1 is SGHRS and CDR2 YFSETQ. CDR3 bases: TGCGCCAGCAGCTTGGTCGGACAGGGCGGTTCACCCCTCCACTTT. Amino acid sequence: CASSLVGQGGSPLHF.

The rearrangement uses TRBV12-3 or TRBV12-4 and TRBJ2-7; D not certain. This CDR3 is built from 13 residues. The germline V and J ends were trimmed by 3 bases and 2 bases, with 8 bases remaining between them. The CDR3 sequence is CASSFGLAYEQYF. The DNA for the CDR3 is TGTGCCAGCAGTTTTGGTCTAGCCTACGAGCAGTACTTC.

This chain connects TRBV20-1 to TRBJ1-1; no firm D call. Trimming pared 3 bases from V and 5 bases from J, leaving 10 bases between. CDR3 length: 12 amino acids. Germline CDR1 reads DFQATT; CDR2 reads SNEGSKA (reference sequence). CDR3 region: CSARARWTEAFF. The CDR3 nucleotides read TGCAGTGCTAGGGCTCGATGGACTGAAGCTTTCTTT.

This clonotype was seen only once. The chain links TRBV12-3 or TRBV12-4 to TRBJ1-1; 8 positions agree with TRBD1. Trimming took 4 bases from V and 4 from J; bases not matched to a gene: 5. This CDR3 has 14 amino acids. The CDR3 is CASSYTGGSTEAFF. CDR3 DNA sequence: TGTGCCAGCAGTTACACAGGGGGGAGCACTGAAGCTTTCTTT.

In its sample, this clonotype was seen a few times. The chain couples TRBV9 to TRBJ2-5, with 10 bases aligning to TRBD2. Looked up from germline, CDR1 is SGDLS and CDR2 is YYNGEE. CDR3 size: 17 residues. Trimming at V came to 0 bases and at J to 5 bases, leaving 10 bases not matched to a gene. The DNA of the CDR3 is TGTGCCAGCAGCGTAGGAACTAGCGGGGAGATCGGGGAGACCCAGTACTTC. This encodes CASSVGTSGEIGETQYF.

This clonotype has more than one count but fewer than ten. The V call is TRBV2, the J call TRBJ1-2; D may be TRBD1 (6 bases). V shed 6 bases and J shed 8 bases, with 13 bases lying between them. The CDR3 has 12 residues. The germline gives CDR1 SNHLY, CDR2 FYNNEI. This CDR3 reads CASSSGARGYTF. For the CDR3, the DNA is TGTGCCAGCAGCTCAGGGGCGCGGGGCTACACCTTC.

By share, this clonotype ranks as medium-sized (0.01 to 0.1%). The chain joins TRBV20-1 to TRBJ2-5; no reliable D call. V was pared by 4 bases and J by 2 bases, with 5 bases between. The CDR3 contains 11 residues. The germline V gene encodes CDR1 DFQATT and CDR2 SNEGSKA (reference sequence). This CDR3 reads CSAIKQETQYF. DNA of the CDR3: TGCAGTGCTATTAAACAAGAGACCCAGTACTTC.

This clonotype has just a few counts. The chain employs TRBV11-2 and TRBJ1-1; D uncertain. Germline V lookup: CDR1 SGHAT, CDR2 FQNNGV. The CDR3 spans 15 residues. The ends were cut back, 5 bases at V and 1 base at J, with 14 bases in the middle. CDR3 protein: CASSQRFLGNTEAFF. For the CDR3, the DNA is TGTGCCAGCAGCCAGAGATTCCTGGGGAACACTGAAGCTTTCTTT.

The chain carries TRBV19 and TRBJ1-2; D may be TRBD1 (5 bases). V lost 7 bases to trimming and J lost 4 bases, with 16 bases between them. The CDR3 contains 14 residues. Germline assignment: CDR1 LNHDA and CDR2 SQIVND (reference sequence). The CDR3 is CASTAQGAGYGYTF. CDR3 nucleotides: TGTGCCAGTACCGCCCAGGGCGCGGGCTATGGCTACACCTTC.

This clonotype was seen only a few times. The chain combines TRBV7-9 with TRBJ2-7; D is perhaps TRBD1 (6 bases). Between the trimmed V and J ends, which lost 5 bases and 1 base, there was a span of 12 bases. The CDR3 covers 14 residues. Germline loops: CDR1 SEHNR, CDR2 FQNEAQ (reference sequence). Written as DNA, the CDR3 is TGTGCCAGCAGCCGTCTGGACAGTTCCTACGAGCAGTACTTC. Residues: CASSRLDSSYEQYF.

This clonotype was recorded a few times. V and J are TRBV20-1 and TRBJ2-7; possible D gene TRBD1, 5 bases. This CDR3 is 11 amino acids long. The germline gives CDR1 DFQATT, CDR2 SNEGSKA (reference sequence). V dropped 4 bases and J dropped 5 bases, with 9 bases sitting between them. This chain's CDR3 is CSATSGNEQYF. The CDR3 coding sequence is TGCAGTGCTACCTCAGGGAACGAGCAGTACTTC.

The chain uses TRBV6-5 and TRBJ2-7, with TRBD1 as a possible D gene (6 bases). Germline V gives CDR1 MNHEY, CDR2 SVGAGI. CDR3 size: 16 residues. V gave up 3 bases and J gave up 0 bases, with 15 bases separating them. CDR3 in amino acids: CASSYQGTGISYEQYF. As DNA, the CDR3 is TGTGCCAGCAGTTATCAGGGGACGGGGATCTCCTACGAGCAGTACTTC.

In its sample, this clonotype is medium-sized. The chain uses TRBV29-1 and TRBJ2-1, with 8 positions matching TRBD1. There are 15 residues in the CDR3. Germline trimming cut 0 bases from V and 8 bases from J; bases unmatched to any gene: 9. The germline CDR1 and CDR2 sequences are SQVTM and ANQGSEA. CDR3 residues: CSVEEGRGRVDEQFF. DNA of the CDR3: TGCAGCGTTGAAGAGGGCAGGGGGCGCGTAGATGAGCAGTTCTTC.